This T cell receptor beta chain was documented in a study of T cell responses to AZD1222 COVID-19 vaccine. Study summary: Second-dose intervals of approximately 4 or approximately 12 weeks were pooled.

Study-level findings and limits: The study found vaccine-associated CD4 TCRs spanning spike, dominant at 160-218 and 743-854. Repertoire sampling was restricted to post-peak T cell response timepoints.

As to this clone: Its target is unknown.

Measured with immunoSEQ multiplex PCR; TCRdb has only the in-frame clones, and not every one. The data contain about 120,000 clones, 70% to 90% of them singletons. V was pared by 6 bases and J by 5 bases, with 6 bases of the junction left unmatched. The CDR3 runs 14 residues. Germline V CDR1 and CDR2: SGHTA, FQGTGA. The source of this sequence is an adult in good health. The chain couples TRBV7-3 to TRBJ2-5; 10 bases are a match to TRBD2. This material consisted of peripheral blood, taken on day 0 of AZD1222 vaccination. CDR3 protein: CASSPSGGAETQYF. DNA of the CDR3: TGTGCCAGCAGTCCGAGCGGGGGGGCGGAGACCCAGTACTTC.